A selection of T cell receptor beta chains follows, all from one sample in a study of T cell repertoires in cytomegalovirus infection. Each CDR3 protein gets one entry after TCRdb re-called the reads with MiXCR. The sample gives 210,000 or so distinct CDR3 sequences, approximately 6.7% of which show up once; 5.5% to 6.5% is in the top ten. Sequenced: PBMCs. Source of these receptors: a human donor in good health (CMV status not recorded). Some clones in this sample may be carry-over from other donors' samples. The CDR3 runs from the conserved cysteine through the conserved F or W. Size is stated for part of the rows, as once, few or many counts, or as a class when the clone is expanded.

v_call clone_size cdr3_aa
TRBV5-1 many CASSSELKNIQYF
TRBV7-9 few CASSGGADGYTF
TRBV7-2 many CASSETGWGNQPQHF
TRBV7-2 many CASSLGSANTGELFF
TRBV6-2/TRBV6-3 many CASSDRTGSNSPLHF
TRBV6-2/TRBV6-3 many CASSYLTGNQPQHF
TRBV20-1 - CSASDAGDTQYF
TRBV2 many CASGVAEHTGELFF
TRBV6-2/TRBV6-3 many CASSYSTGTLGNSPLHF
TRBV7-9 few CASSERDGWNEKLFF
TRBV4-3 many CASSQDRGYQPQHF
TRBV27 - CASSLDRGYSPLHF
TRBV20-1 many CSARKGPSGTEAFF
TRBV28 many CASCRGFSYNEQFF
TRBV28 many CASSFLWVSSGGTRTQYF
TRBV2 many CAAQGLGNEQFF
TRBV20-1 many CSASDRGSYGYTF
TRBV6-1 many CASSEARGMRDEQYF
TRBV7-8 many CASSLANPGGGTDTQYF
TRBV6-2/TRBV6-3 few CASSLAQMNTEAFF
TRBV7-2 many CASSLVSTGRSGANVLTF
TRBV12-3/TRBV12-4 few CASKQGAGRLNF
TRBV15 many CATSRDRTEGRGYTF
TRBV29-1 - CSVATRELYGYTF